The 22 T cell receptor beta chains below all came from one sample that was sequenced in a study of T-cell memory formation after mild COVID-19. Via MiXCR, TCRdb re-called the 5' RACE reads, giving one row per CDR3 protein. The sample gives under 300,000 distinct CDR3 sequences, roughly 16% of which show up once; about a fifth is in the top ten. Sequenced: PBMCs or a T cell subset sorted from them (not recorded which). These receptors were obtained from a man aged 18 to 29 who had mild COVID-19 (a few samples of this study predate the infection). Cell type and time point are not known.

This clonotype came up many times. The rearrangement links TRBV7-9 to TRBJ1-5, with D perhaps matching TRBD1 (5 bases). The CDR3 has 15 amino acids. Germline CDR1 and CDR2: SEHNR and FQNEAQ (reference sequence). Trimming removed 2 bases from V and 5 bases from J, with 13 bases in between. CDR3: CASSLSAGTHQPQHF. DNA of the CDR3: TGTGCCAGCAGCTTATCGGCAGGGACCCATCAGCCCCAGCATTTT.

V gene TRBV20-1 combines with J gene TRBJ2-5, with a tentative D call TRBD2 (5 bases). Germline-derived CDR1 and CDR2 are DFQATT and SNEGSKA (reference sequence). Trimming removed 0 bases from V and 4 bases from J, with 9 bases in between. This CDR3 spans 13 amino acids. CDR3 coding DNA: TGCAGTGCTAGAGATGGGAGCTCAGAGACCCAGTACTTC. It is translated as CSARDGSSETQYF.

The CDR3 loop reads CASGPSGGPFEQYF. CDR3 DNA sequence: TGTGCCAGTGGACCCAGCGGGGGGCCTTTCGAGCAGTACTTC. This chain joins TRBV19 and TRBJ2-7; 9 bases match TRBD2. CDR3 length: 14 residues. Losses at the gene ends were 8 bases for V and 6 bases for J; bases not matched to a gene: 11. Germline CDR1 reads LNHDA; CDR2 reads SQIVND (reference sequence).

This clonotype was seen a few times. The rearrangement joins TRBV4-3 to TRBJ2-1; D not resolved. The germline V and J ends were trimmed by 0 bases and 6 bases, with 9 bases remaining between them. Per germline, CDR1 LGHNA and CDR2 YSLEER. This CDR3 contains 14 residues. The CDR3 spells CASSQDRSSNEQFF. The CDR3, as DNA: TGCGCCAGCAGCCAAGATAGGAGCAGCAATGAGCAGTTCTTC.

This clonotype was seen more than once but under ten times. The chain joins TRBV12-3 or TRBV12-4 to TRBJ1-2, with 7 nucleotides matching TRBD1. V lost 7 bases, J lost 7 bases, and 9 bases stayed unmatched. The CDR3 loop spans 13 amino acids. This CDR3 is CASTSGTAAGYTF. CDR3 sequence (DNA): TGTGCCAGCACTTCCGGGACAGCGGCTGGCTACACCTTC.

This chain connects TRBV4-2 to TRBJ1-3; D is unclear. CDR1 and CDR2 from the germline V gene are LGHNA and YNFKEQ. The CDR3 runs 16 residues. The V end lost 4 bases, the J end lost 2 bases, and 15 bases lay between the germline ends. CDR3 DNA: TGTGCCAGCAGCCCAGAGGCGACATCGCCTGGAAACACCATATATTTT. This gives the protein CASSPEATSPGNTIYF.

The rearrangement uses TRBV4-2 and TRBJ2-1, with D possibly being TRBD2 (5 bases). Germline CDR1 reads LGHNA; CDR2 reads YNFKEQ. This CDR3 is built from 16 residues. V gave up 1 base and J gave up 0 bases, with 10 bases separating them. The CDR3 sequence is CASSQARGSSYNEQFF. The CDR3 DNA reads as TGTGCCAGCAGCCAAGCCCGGGGAAGCTCCTACAATGAGCAGTTCTTC.

The gene calls are TRBV5-1 and TRBJ2-3; D is unclear. The CDR3 sequence is 11 residues long. Germline V gene data show CDR1 as SGHRS and CDR2 as YFSETQ. V lost 0 bases, J lost 11 bases, and 7 bases lay in between. CDR3 in amino acids: CASSLEWEQYF. In DNA form, the CDR3 reads TGCGCCAGCAGCTTGGAGTGGGAGCAGTATTTT.

The chain recombines TRBV7-6 with TRBJ1-2; no firm D call. Germline V CDR1 and CDR2: SGHVS, FNYEAQ. This CDR3 has 16 amino acids. V lost 1 base and J lost 7, with 19 bases in between. CDR3: CASSLGRHRGRGGYTF. The CDR3 DNA sequence: TGTGCCAGCAGCTTAGGCAGGCATCGCGGCCGGGGTGGCTACACCTTC.

This clonotype appeared many times. This chain links TRBV7-2 with TRBJ2-5, with 13 positions matching TRBD2. CDR1 SGHTA and CDR2 FQGNSA come from the germline V gene. This CDR3 is built from 15 residues. V was pared by 5 bases and J by 4 bases, with 4 bases of the junction left unmatched. As DNA, the CDR3 is TGTGCCAGCAGCCGACTAGCGGGGGGTGGAGAGACCCAGTACTTC. Residues: CASSRLAGGGETQYF.

This chain links TRBV15 with TRBJ1-1, with TRBD1 as a possible D gene (6 bases). V was clipped by 5 bases and J by 7 bases, with 14 bases between them. CDR1 LNHNV and CDR2 YYDKDF come from the germline V gene (reference sequence). The CDR3 runs to 13 residues. The CDR3 is CATSSGGEVEAFF. The CDR3 DNA follows: TGTGCCACCAGCTCTGGGGGCGAGGTTGAAGCTTTCTTT.

This chain joins TRBV7-3 and TRBJ1-6; D gene uncertain. Germline lookup yields CDR1 SGHTA and CDR2 FQGTGA. V was trimmed by 3 bases and J by 5 bases, leaving 11 bases between them. The CDR3 is 15 residues long. The CDR3 DNA reads as TGTGCCAGCAGCTTGATCGGAAAAGATAATTCACCCCTCCACTTT. Amino acid sequence: CASSLIGKDNSPLHF.

In this sample, this clonotype turned up a few times. This rearrangement joins TRBV5-1 to TRBJ2-7; tentatively, D is TRBD1 (6 bases). This CDR3 contains 12 residues. Per the germline V gene, CDR1 is SGHRS and CDR2 is YFSETQ. V gave up 7 bases and J gave up 7 bases, with 15 bases separating them. The DNA of the CDR3 is TGCGCCAGCCGGGAACAGGGTGGAGAGCAGTACTTC. As protein: CASREQGGEQYF.

The chain links TRBV15 to TRBJ2-5; D gene ambiguous. Trimming took 0 bases from V and 1 from J, leaving 6 bases between them. Germline V gene sequence: CDR1 LNHNV, CDR2 YYDKDF (reference sequence). The CDR3 is 14 residues long. CDR3 amino acids: CATSRDWGQETQYF. The CDR3 coding sequence is TGTGCCACCAGCAGAGATTGGGGCCAAGAGACCCAGTACTTC.

In this sample, this clonotype turned up a few times. This chain links TRBV6-2 or TRBV6-3 with TRBJ2-7; 12 bases line up with TRBD2. Trimming removed 5 bases from V and 7 bases from J; junction bases left unmatched: 9. The CDR3 is 15 residues long. Germline assignment: CDR1 MNHEY and CDR2 SVGEGT. CDR3 nucleotide sequence: TGTGCCAGCAGTAAAAGACTAGCGGGGGCACAAGAGCAGTACGTC. Its protein product is CASSKRLAGAQEQYV.

This sequence joins TRBV5-1 and TRBJ2-3; 9 nucleotides agree with TRBD2. Trimming removed 4 bases from V and 2 bases from J; junction bases left unmatched: 5. Germline V gene lookup returns CDR1 SGHRS and CDR2 YFSETQ. There are 15 residues in the CDR3. CDR3 loop: CASSRKRGVTDTQYF. CDR3 in DNA: TGCGCCAGCAGCAGGAAGCGGGGGGTCACAGATACGCAGTATTTT.

The J gene is TRBJ1-1, the V gene TRBV4-1; D is unresolved. The CDR3 loop spans 16 amino acids. Germline V gene sequence: CDR1 MGHRA, CDR2 YSYEKL. V lost 0 bases and J lost 1, with 12 bases in between. CDR3 nucleotides: TGCGCCAGCAGCCAAGATCGAAGGGCCGGGAACACTGAAGCTTTCTTT. Translated: CASSQDRRAGNTEAFF.

This chain joins TRBV19 and TRBJ1-1; 7 nucleotides match TRBD1. V shed 5 bases and J 3 bases; nucleotides not matched to a gene: 3. Per germline, CDR1 LNHDA and CDR2 SQIVND (reference sequence). The CDR3 spans 13 residues. The CDR3: CASSGGQYTEAFF. The CDR3 DNA is TGTGCCAGTAGTGGGGGACAGTACACTGAAGCTTTCTTT.

The chain is built from TRBV5-1 and TRBJ2-3; TRBD1 matches at 10 bases. This CDR3 is built from 15 residues. CDR1 is SGHRS and CDR2 is YFSETQ in the germline V gene. The junction had 16 bases not matched to a gene; V was cut back by 4 bases and J by 14 bases. Here the CDR3 DNA reads TGCGCCAGCAGCACCGGGGGACAGGGGTGGAAAAGTCTGTATTTT. The encoded protein is CASSTGGQGWKSLYF.

Relative to its sample, this clonotype is medium-sized. CDR3 amino acids: CASSLSGGPANEQFF. The CDR3 DNA sequence: TGTGCCAGCAGTCTAAGCGGGGGCCCAGCCAATGAGCAGTTCTTC. This chain connects TRBV27 to TRBJ2-1, with 8 bases aligning to TRBD2. V dropped 5 bases and J dropped 6; count of bases not matched to a gene: 9. From germline, CDR1 is MNHEY and CDR2 SMNVEV (reference sequence). This CDR3 is built from 15 residues.

This clonotype was detected a few times. The chain joins TRBV7-8 to TRBJ1-5; 7 bases are shared with TRBD1. This CDR3 has 16 amino acids. The V and J ends lost 5 bases and 1 base, in that order; junction bases with no gene match: 8. Per germline, CDR1 SGHVS and CDR2 FQNEAQ. CDR3 in amino acids: CASSSGGGGSNQPQHF. In nucleotides, the CDR3 is TGTGCCAGCAGCAGTGGAGGGGGCGGAAGCAATCAGCCCCAGCATTTT. The variable domain in full, completed from reference TRBV7-8 and TRBJ1-5, reads GAGVSQSPRYKVAKRGQDVALRCDPISGHVSLFWYQQALGQGPEFLTYFQNEAQLDKSGLPSDRFFAERPEGSVSTLKIQRTQQEDSAVYLCASSSGGGGSNQPQHFGDGTRLSIL.

Only a few counts were recorded for this clonotype. This chain joins TRBV7-2 and TRBJ2-2; D not resolved. CDR1 is SGHTA and CDR2 is FQGNSA in the germline V gene. The CDR3 covers 12 residues. V lost 6 bases, J lost 1 base, and 3 bases lay in between. The CDR3 DNA follows: TGTGCCAGCAGGATGAACACCGGGGAGCTGTTTTTT. It specifies CASRMNTGELFF.